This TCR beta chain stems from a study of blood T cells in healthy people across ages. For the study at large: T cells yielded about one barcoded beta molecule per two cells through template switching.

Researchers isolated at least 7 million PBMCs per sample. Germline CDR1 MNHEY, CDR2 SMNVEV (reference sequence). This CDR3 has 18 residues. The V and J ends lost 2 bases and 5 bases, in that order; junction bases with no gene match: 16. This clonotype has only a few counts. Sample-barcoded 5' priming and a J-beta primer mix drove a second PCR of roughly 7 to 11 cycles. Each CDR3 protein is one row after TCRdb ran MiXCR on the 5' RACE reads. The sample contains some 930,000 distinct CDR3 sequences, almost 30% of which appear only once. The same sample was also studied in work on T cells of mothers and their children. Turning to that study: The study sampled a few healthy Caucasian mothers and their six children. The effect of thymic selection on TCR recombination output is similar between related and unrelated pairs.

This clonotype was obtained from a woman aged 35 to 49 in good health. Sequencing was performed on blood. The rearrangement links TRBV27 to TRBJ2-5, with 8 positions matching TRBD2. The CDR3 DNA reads TGTGCCAGCAGTTTAGCATGGACTAGCCATCTTCTAACGGAGACCCAGTACTTC. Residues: CASSLAWTSHLLTETQYF.